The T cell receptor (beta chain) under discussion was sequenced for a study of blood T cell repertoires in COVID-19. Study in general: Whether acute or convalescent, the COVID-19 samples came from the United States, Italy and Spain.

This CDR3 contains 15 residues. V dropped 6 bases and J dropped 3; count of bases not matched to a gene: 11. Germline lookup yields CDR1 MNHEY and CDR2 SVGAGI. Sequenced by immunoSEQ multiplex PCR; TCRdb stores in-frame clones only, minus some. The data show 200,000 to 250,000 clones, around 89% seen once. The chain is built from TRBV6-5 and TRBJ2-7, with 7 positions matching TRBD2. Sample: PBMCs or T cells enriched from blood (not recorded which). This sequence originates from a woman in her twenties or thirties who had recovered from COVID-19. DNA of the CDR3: TGTGCCAGCAGCCATCCCCTAGCGGAGGGCTACGAGCAGTACTTC. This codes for CASSHPLAEGYEQYF.